The TCR beta chain described here comes from a study of blood T cell repertoires in COVID-19. Across the whole study: Both acute and convalescent COVID-19 samples were obtained from the United States, Italy and Spain.

This clone was found a few times. Participants, about 18 to 90 years old, spanned under 25 US areas. Each participant's cohort was designated according to participant-reported clinical history. J gave up 6 bases and V 0 bases, and 4 bases lay outside the gene matches. Germline assignment: CDR1 MNHEY and CDR2 SVGAGI. This CDR3 is 16 amino acids long. Source study methods: Amplification from reference gene primers served as the basis for estimated nucleated cell counts. The repertoire was sequenced with immunoSEQ multiplex PCR; TCRdb's copy has only in-frame clones and lacks some. That table supplies the V and J calls and clone size; D and trimming were determined from the DNA. The profile shows 150,000 to 250,000 clones, around 81% of them singletons.

Sequenced: PBMCs or T cells enriched from blood (not recorded which). The chain links TRBV6-5 to TRBJ2-1, with 11 bases that match TRBD1. The receptor was derived from a man in his forties who had recovered from COVID-19. The CDR3 DNA is TGTGCCAGCAGTTACTCCGGGACAGGGGGTTCCAATGAGCAGTTCTTC. It specifies CASSYSGTGGSNEQFF.